These T cell receptor beta chains were read from a single sample in a study of blood T cell repertoires in COVID-19. The protocol was immunoSEQ multiplex PCR, while the TCRdb copy is restricted to in-frame clones and leaves out a portion. The table has 75,000 to 95,000 clones, around nine tenths seen once. The sequencing input was peripheral blood. The receptors were sampled from an elderly woman with acute or convalescent COVID-19. Each CDR3 is given with its conserved first and last residue. The D gene is left open where the match is weak. Clone size is given for some rows only: seen once, a few or many times, or a class if the clone is expanded.

clone_size: -
j_call: TRBJ2-5
cdr3_length: 16
v_call: TRBV9
d_call: -
cdr3_aa: CASSERTGLSFETQYF
cdr3_nt: TGTGCCAGCAGCGAGAGAACAGGGCTGTCTTTTGAGACCCAGTACTTC

clone_size: -
j_call: TRBJ2-7
cdr3_length: 13
v_call: TRBV27
d_call: TRBD1
cdr3_aa: CASRGQAGYEQYF
cdr3_nt: TGTGCCAGCAGGGGACAGGCCGGCTACGAGCAGTACTTC

clone_size: -
j_call: TRBJ1-1
cdr3_length: 13
v_call: TRBV12-3/TRBV12-4
d_call: TRBD1
cdr3_aa: CASRIQGRTEAFF
cdr3_nt: TGTGCCAGCAGAATACAGGGGAGAACTGAAGCTTTCTTT

clone_size: -
j_call: TRBJ1-4
cdr3_length: 15
v_call: TRBV5-1
d_call: TRBD1
cdr3_aa: CASSAGQGYNEKLFF
cdr3_nt: TGCGCCAGCAGCGCGGGACAGGGGTATAATGAAAAACTGTTTTTT

clone_size: -
j_call: TRBJ1-1
cdr3_length: 12
v_call: TRBV19
d_call: -
cdr3_aa: CASSAVQGLAFF
cdr3_nt: TGTGCCAGTAGTGCAGTACAGGGATTAGCTTTCTTT

clone_size: -
j_call: TRBJ1-2
cdr3_length: 15
v_call: TRBV7-2
d_call: -
cdr3_aa: CASSLAIGGSDGYTF
cdr3_nt: TGTGCCAGCAGCTTAGCGATAGGGGGAAGTGATGGCTACACCTTC

clone_size: -
j_call: TRBJ2-1
cdr3_length: 15
v_call: TRBV19
d_call: TRBD2
cdr3_aa: CASSIVAGDNNEQFF
cdr3_nt: TGTGCCAGTAGTATTGTAGCGGGGGACAACAATGAGCAGTTCTTC

clone_size: -
j_call: TRBJ2-3
cdr3_length: 16
v_call: TRBV3-1/TRBV3-2
d_call: -
cdr3_aa: CASSQDLEEGRYTQYF
cdr3_nt: TGTGCCAGCAGCCAAGATCTGGAGGAGGGTAGATATACGCAGTATTTT

clone_size: -
j_call: TRBJ1-1
cdr3_length: 16
v_call: TRBV29-1
d_call: -
cdr3_aa: CSVVRSNSLGSTEAFF
cdr3_nt: TGCAGCGTTGTTCGAAGCAACTCTCTTGGGAGCACTGAAGCTTTCTTT

clone_size: -
j_call: TRBJ1-2
cdr3_length: 13
v_call: TRBV4-3
d_call: TRBD1
cdr3_aa: CASSLSTGLGYTF
cdr3_nt: TGCGCCAGCAGCCTTTCGACAGGGTTAGGCTACACCTTC

clone_size: once
j_call: TRBJ1-5
cdr3_length: 12
v_call: TRBV6-5
d_call: -
cdr3_aa: CASNQANQPQHF
cdr3_nt: TGTGCCAGCAACCAAGCTAACCAGCCCCAGCATTTT

clone_size: -
j_call: TRBJ2-7
cdr3_length: 13
v_call: TRBV3-1/TRBV3-2
d_call: -
cdr3_aa: CASSLYRWDEQYF
cdr3_nt: TGTGCCAGCAGCCTTTACAGGTGGGACGAGCAGTACTTC

clone_size: few
j_call: TRBJ2-3
cdr3_length: 15
v_call: TRBV4-3
d_call: -
cdr3_aa: CASSYTRGSTDTQYF
cdr3_nt: TGCGCCAGCAGCTACACTCGCGGCAGCACAGATACGCAGTATTTT

clone_size: -
j_call: TRBJ2-6
cdr3_length: 16
v_call: TRBV5-8
d_call: -
cdr3_aa: CASSLARGSGANVLTF
cdr3_nt: TGTGCCAGCAGCTTGGCAAGAGGGTCTGGGGCCAACGTCCTGACTTTC

clone_size: -
j_call: TRBJ1-1
cdr3_length: 14
v_call: TRBV5-6
d_call: TRBD1
cdr3_aa: CASSYFDRESLVFF
cdr3_nt: TGTGCCAGCAGTTACTTCGACAGGGAGAGTTTAGTTTTCTTT

clone_size: -
j_call: TRBJ1-1
cdr3_length: 11
v_call: TRBV12-3/TRBV12-4
d_call: -
cdr3_aa: CASSPSTEAFF
cdr3_nt: TGTGCCAGCAGTCCCTCCACTGAAGCTTTCTTT

clone_size: once
j_call: TRBJ1-1
cdr3_length: 13
v_call: TRBV6-5
d_call: -
cdr3_aa: CASRRGGDTEAFF
cdr3_nt: TGTGCCAGCAGAAGAGGAGGAGACACTGAAGCTTTCTTT

clone_size: -
j_call: TRBJ1-4
cdr3_length: 15
v_call: TRBV7-2
d_call: TRBD1
cdr3_aa: CASSSGQLGHEKLFF
cdr3_nt: TGTGCCAGCAGCTCGGGACAGTTGGGGCATGAAAAACTGTTTTTT

clone_size: once
j_call: TRBJ2-3
cdr3_length: 14
v_call: TRBV7-3
d_call: -
cdr3_aa: CASSDRTGTDTQYF
cdr3_nt: TGTGCCAGCAGCGACAGGACTGGCACAGATACGCAGTATTTT

clone_size: few
j_call: TRBJ2-5
cdr3_length: 13
v_call: TRBV7-2
d_call: TRBD1
cdr3_aa: CASSRTGEETQYF
cdr3_nt: TGTGCCAGCAGCCGGACAGGGGAAGAGACCCAGTACTTC

clone_size: -
j_call: TRBJ2-5
cdr3_length: 14
v_call: TRBV7-6
d_call: TRBD2
cdr3_aa: CASMRGGGGETQYF
cdr3_nt: TGTGCCAGCATGAGAGGCGGGGGGGGAGAGACCCAGTACTTC

clone_size: -
j_call: TRBJ1-3
cdr3_length: 15
v_call: TRBV9
d_call: -
cdr3_aa: CASSVLGSSGNTIYF
cdr3_nt: TGTGCCAGCAGCGTACTGGGGAGCTCTGGAAACACCATATATTTT

clone_size: -
j_call: TRBJ1-5
cdr3_length: 14
v_call: TRBV6-5
d_call: TRBD1
cdr3_aa: CASRRTGGGQPQHF
cdr3_nt: TGTGCCAGCAGAAGGACAGGGGGCGGGCAGCCCCAGCATTTT

clone_size: -
j_call: TRBJ1-4
cdr3_length: 14
v_call: TRBV6-5
d_call: -
cdr3_aa: CASSFEGGGEKLFF
cdr3_nt: TGTGCCAGCAGCTTCGAGGGAGGTGGTGAAAAACTGTTTTTT

clone_size: -
j_call: TRBJ1-2
cdr3_length: 14
v_call: TRBV27
d_call: TRBD1
cdr3_aa: CASRTGGSNYGYTF
cdr3_nt: TGTGCCAGCAGGACAGGGGGCAGCAACTATGGCTACACCTTC

clone_size: -
j_call: TRBJ1-5
cdr3_length: 16
v_call: TRBV15
d_call: -
cdr3_aa: CATSRDNTGNNQPQHF
cdr3_nt: TGTGCCACCAGCAGAGACAACACAGGAAACAATCAGCCCCAGCATTTT